Sequencing of this TCR beta chain was carried out in a study of shared clonotypes between healthy human individuals. Germline assignment: CDR1 SGHNT and CDR2 YYREEE (reference sequence). Trimming pared 3 bases from V and 2 bases from J, leaving 19 bases between. The CDR3 has 17 residues. HIV-negative, healthy adults without recent acute infections or vaccinations were the donors. Repertoires were generated with immunoSEQ multiplex PCR, while TCRdb's copy carries only in-frame clones and drops some. Among millions of clones, more than 80% were seen once, and the ten largest hold roughly 0.15%. This receptor was identified in a young man in good health. This chain connects TRBV5-4 to TRBJ2-3; no clear D gene. The sequencing input was naive CD4+ T cells sorted from blood. Subset here: CD45RA+ positively selected. Written as DNA, the CDR3 is TGTGCCAGCAGCTCCACCGGACGGGCGGATCACACAGATACGCAGTATTTT. Translation: CASSSTGRADHTDTQYF.